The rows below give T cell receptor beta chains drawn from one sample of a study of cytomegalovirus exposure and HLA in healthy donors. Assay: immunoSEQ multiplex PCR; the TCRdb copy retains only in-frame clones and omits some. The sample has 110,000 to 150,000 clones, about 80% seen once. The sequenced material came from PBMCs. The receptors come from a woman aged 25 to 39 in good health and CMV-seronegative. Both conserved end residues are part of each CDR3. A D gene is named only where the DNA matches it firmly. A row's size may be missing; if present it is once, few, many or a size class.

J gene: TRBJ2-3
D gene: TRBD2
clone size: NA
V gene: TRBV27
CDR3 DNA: TGTGCCAGCAGCATAGCGGGGACAGATACGCAGTATTTT
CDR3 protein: CASSIAGTDTQYF

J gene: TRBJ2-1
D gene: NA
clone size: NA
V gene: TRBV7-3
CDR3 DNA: TGTGCCAGCAGCTCCGATACAGGCAATGAGCAGTTCTTC
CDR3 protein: CASSSDTGNEQFF

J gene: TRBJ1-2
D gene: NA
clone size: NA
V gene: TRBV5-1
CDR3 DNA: TGCGCCAGCAGCTTGCAGGGTAACTATGGCTACACCTTC
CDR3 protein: CASSLQGNYGYTF

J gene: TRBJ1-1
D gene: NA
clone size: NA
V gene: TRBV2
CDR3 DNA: TGTGCCAGCAGGGAAAGACACATCATGAACACTGAAGCTTTCTTT
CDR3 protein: CASRERHIMNTEAFF

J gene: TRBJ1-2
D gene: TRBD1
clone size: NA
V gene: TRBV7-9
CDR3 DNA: TGTGCCAGCAGCTTCGCTCAGGGGGTGATTGGCTACACCTTC
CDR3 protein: CASSFAQGVIGYTF

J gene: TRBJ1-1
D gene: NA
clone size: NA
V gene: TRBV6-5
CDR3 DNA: TGTGCCAGCATTCTACAGCTGAACACTGAAGCTTTCTTT
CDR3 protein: CASILQLNTEAFF

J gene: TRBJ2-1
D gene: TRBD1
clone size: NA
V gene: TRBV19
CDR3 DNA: TGTGCCAGTAGTATGGAGACAGGGGGAAATGAGCAGTTCTTC
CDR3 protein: CASSMETGGNEQFF

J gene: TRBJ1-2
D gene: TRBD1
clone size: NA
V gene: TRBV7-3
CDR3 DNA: TGTGCCAGCAGCTTAGCCTCGCGACAGGGAAGTGGCTACACCTTC
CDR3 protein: CASSLASRQGSGYTF

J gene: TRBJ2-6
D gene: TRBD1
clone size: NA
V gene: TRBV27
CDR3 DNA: TGTGCCAGCAGTCTATTACAGGGGAATACTGGGTCCAACGTCCTGACTTTC
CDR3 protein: CASSLLQGNTGSNVLTF

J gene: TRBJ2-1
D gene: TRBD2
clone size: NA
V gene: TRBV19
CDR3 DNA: TGTGCCAGTAGTACTATACTAGCGGGGGGGCGCAATGAGCAGTTCTTC
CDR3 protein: CASSTILAGGRNEQFF

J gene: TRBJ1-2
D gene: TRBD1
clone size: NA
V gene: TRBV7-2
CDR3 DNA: TGTGCCAGCAGCCTCTGGACAGGGGATGGCTACACCTTC
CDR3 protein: CASSLWTGDGYTF

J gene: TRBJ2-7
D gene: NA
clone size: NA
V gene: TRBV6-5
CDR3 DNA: TGTGCCAGCAGTTCATCCGGGACTGGAACCTACGAGCAGTACTTC
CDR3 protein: CASSSSGTGTYEQYF

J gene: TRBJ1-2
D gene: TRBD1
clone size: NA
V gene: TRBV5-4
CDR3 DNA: TGTGCCAGCAGTCCCCGGGACAGCTATGGCTACACCTTC
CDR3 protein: CASSPRDSYGYTF

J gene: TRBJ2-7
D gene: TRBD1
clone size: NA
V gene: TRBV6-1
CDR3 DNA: TGTGCCAGCAGGTCCGGGACAGGGGACCACGAGCAGTACTTC
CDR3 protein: CASRSGTGDHEQYF

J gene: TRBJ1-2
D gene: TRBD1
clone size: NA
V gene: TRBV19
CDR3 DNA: TGTGCCAGTAGTACCTGGGGACAGCGAGGTAACTATGGCTACACCTTC
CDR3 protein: CASSTWGQRGNYGYTF

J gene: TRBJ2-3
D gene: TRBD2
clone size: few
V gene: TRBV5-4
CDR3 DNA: TGTGCCAGCAGTTTCAGCGGGGTAAGCACAGATACGCAGTATTTT
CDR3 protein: CASSFSGVSTDTQYF

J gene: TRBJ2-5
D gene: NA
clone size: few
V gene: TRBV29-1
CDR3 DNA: TGCAGCGCCCGAGGGTTAGGTGAACAGACCCAGTACTTC
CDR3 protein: CSARGLGEQTQYF